This TCR beta chain comes out of a study of identical twins. There are 11 residues in the CDR3. Germline CDR1 reads DFQATT; CDR2 reads SNEGSKA (reference sequence). The V and J ends lost 6 bases and 9 bases respectively, with 14 bases between them. TCRdb called the 5' RACE reads again in MiXCR, with one record for every CDR3 protein. This table has 700,000 or so distinct CDR3 sequences, less than 10% appearing once. This sample also appeared in a second study, on yellow fever vaccine responses in identical twins.

The rearrangement links TRBV20-1 to TRBJ1-2; perhaps TRBD1 as D (6 bases). The clonotype comes from a woman under 30 in good health. Sequenced: PBMCs. For the CDR3, the DNA is TGCAGTGCCGCACCTGACAGGAGCTACACCTTC. Translating gives CSAAPDRSYTF.